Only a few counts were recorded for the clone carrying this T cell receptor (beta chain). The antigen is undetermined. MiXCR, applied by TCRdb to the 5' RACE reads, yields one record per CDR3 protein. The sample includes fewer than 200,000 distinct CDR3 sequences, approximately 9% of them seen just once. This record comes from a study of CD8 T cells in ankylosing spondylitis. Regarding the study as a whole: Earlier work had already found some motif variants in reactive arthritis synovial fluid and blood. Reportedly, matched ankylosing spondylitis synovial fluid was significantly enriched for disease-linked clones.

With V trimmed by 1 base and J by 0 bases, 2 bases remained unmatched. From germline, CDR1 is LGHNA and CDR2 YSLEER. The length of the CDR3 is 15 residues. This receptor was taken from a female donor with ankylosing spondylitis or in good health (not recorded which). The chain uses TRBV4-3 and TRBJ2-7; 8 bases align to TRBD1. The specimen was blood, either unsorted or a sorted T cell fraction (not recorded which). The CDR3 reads CASSQGTGTSYEQYF. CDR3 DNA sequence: TGCGCCAGCAGCCAAGGGACAGGGACCTCCTACGAGCAGTACTTC.